These T cell receptor beta chains were read from a single sample in a study of T cells in Graves' hyperthyroidism and ophthalmopathy. One entry per CDR3 protein results from TCRdb running MiXCR on the multiplex PCR reads. The sample includes around 600,000 distinct CDR3 sequences, roughly 15% of them seen just once. Specimen: blood. Receptors were obtained from a woman in her fifties or sixties with Graves' ophthalmopathy. The CDR3 runs from the conserved cysteine through the conserved F or W. The D gene is left open where the match is weak. Size is stated for part of the rows, as once, few or many counts, or as a class when the clone is expanded.

clone size	V gene	CDR3 length	J gene	D gene	CDR3 DNA	CDR3 protein
many	TRBV7-2	14	TRBJ2-5	TRBD1	TGTGCCAGCAGCAGCAGGGGGCCGGGAGAGACCCAGTACTTC	CASSSRGPGETQYF
many	TRBV28	17	TRBJ2-7	.	TGTGCCAGCAGTTCTTTTGTCGGGGTACCTAACGCCTACGAGCAGTACTTC	CASSSFVGVPNAYEQYF
few	TRBV9	16	TRBJ2-2	.	TGTGCCAGCAGCGCAACCGGGCTGACTACTAGCGGGGAGCTGTTTTTT	CASSATGLTTSGELFF
many	TRBV29-1	14	TRBJ2-1	TRBD2	TGCAGCGTTGTGAGACTAGCGGGAGTCAATGAGCAGTTCTTC	CSVVRLAGVNEQFF
many	TRBV7-8	16	TRBJ2-5	.	TGTGCCAGCAGCTTAGATCTTAGTAGCGCACAAGAGACCCAGTACTTC	CASSLDLSSAQETQYF
.	TRBV9	14	TRBJ2-3	TRBD1	TGTGCCAGCAGCCCACGACAGGGGTCAGATACGCAGTATTTT	CASSPRQGSDTQYF
.	TRBV28	14	TRBJ2-7	.	TGTGCCAGCAGCCTGAGCAGGGCGGCTTACGAGCAGTACTTC	CASSLSRAAYEQYF
many	TRBV18	14	TRBJ1-2	TRBD1	TGTGCCAGCTCGTCCGGGGGACAGGTATATGGCTACACCTTC	CASSSGGQVYGYTF
many	TRBV29-1	15	TRBJ2-2	TRBD2	TGCAGCGTTCGCACTAGCGGGAGGGATGTCGGGGAGCTGTTTTTT	CSVRTSGRDVGELFF
many	TRBV20-1	14	TRBJ2-7	TRBD2	TGCAGTGCTATCGTCAGCGGGAGGAAGTACGAGCAGTACTTC	CSAIVSGRKYEQYF
.	TRBV29-1	14	TRBJ2-2	TRBD2	TGCAGCGCTATAGCGGGAGGTATCCCCGGGGAGCTGTTTTTT	CSAIAGGIPGELFF
many	TRBV28	15	TRBJ2-7	TRBD2	TGTGCCAGCATACTAGCGGGAGACCCCTCCTACGAGCAGTACTTC	CASILAGDPSYEQYF
few	TRBV5-6	17	TRBJ2-7	TRBD2	TGTGCCAGCAGCTTGTTATTAGGCTTAGCGGGAGTGGAGGAGCAGTACTTC	CASSLLLGLAGVEEQYF
many	TRBV2	14	TRBJ2-3	.	TGTGCCAGCAGTGTACTGGGGACCTTGGATACGCAGTATTTT	CASSVLGTLDTQYF
many	TRBV24-1	19	TRBJ2-1	.	TGTGCCACCAGTGATCCTTCTCAAGCGGTCGCACGATCGTACAATGAGCAGTTCTTC	CATSDPSQAVARSYNEQFF
many	TRBV12-3/TRBV12-4	15	TRBJ2-2	.	TGTGCCAGCAGTTTACGGGGTTGGAACACCGGGGAGCTGTTTTTT	CASSLRGWNTGELFF
few	TRBV18	12	TRBJ2-7	.	TGTGCCAGCTCACCAAAGGGTCCCGAGCAGTACTTC	CASSPKGPEQYF
many	TRBV7-6	17	TRBJ2-1	TRBD2	TGTGCCAGCAGCTTAGGCCCCGGCTTGAGCGGGAGCGGTGAGCAGTTCTTC	CASSLGPGLSGSGEQFF
few	TRBV4-2	13	TRBJ2-7	.	TGTGCCAGCAGCCAAGTTCAGGGGAACGAGCAGTACTTC	CASSQVQGNEQYF
many	TRBV12-3/TRBV12-4	13	TRBJ2-1	.	TGTGCCAGCACCTTAACTAGGATGGCTGAGCAGTTCTTC	CASTLTRMAEQFF
many	TRBV7-3	14	TRBJ1-1	.	TGTGCCAGCAGCTTAAATGGGGTGGGCACTGAAGCTTTCTTT	CASSLNGVGTEAFF
many	TRBV28	12	TRBJ2-3	.	TGTGCCAGCGGACCCCTCACAGATACGCAGTATTTT	CASGPLTDTQYF
few	TRBV19	11	TRBJ2-7	.	TGTGCCAGTGGTTGGGCAGGCGAGCAGTACTTC	CASGWAGEQYF
.	TRBV9	16	TRBJ2-1	TRBD2	TGTGCCAGCAGCGCGGGGACTAGCGGGATAGAGGATGAGCAGTTCTTC	CASSAGTSGIEDEQFF
many	TRBV6-1	13	TRBJ2-2	.	TGTGCCAGCAGTGAAGACAGGCTCGGGGAGCTGTTTTTT	CASSEDRLGELFF
many	TRBV15	12	TRBJ2-2	.	TGTGCCACCGGCCCTGAGTTCGGGGAGCTGTTTTTT	CATGPEFGELFF
many	TRBV6-2/TRBV6-3	18	TRBJ2-3	TRBD2	TGTGCCAGCAGTAAACCGGGACTAGCGGGAGAATTCACAGATACGCAGTATTTT	CASSKPGLAGEFTDTQYF
many	TRBV3-1	15	TRBJ1-1	TRBD1	TGTGCCAGCAGCCAAGTGACTCCGGGACAGGGAAAAGCTTTCTTT	CASSQVTPGQGKAFF
many	TRBV18	14	TRBJ1-4	.	TGTGCCAGCTCACTAGCGGTGACTAATGAAAAACTGTTTTTT	CASSLAVTNEKLFF
many	TRBV14	16	TRBJ2-1	.	TGTGCCAGCAGCCAAGTCCGGTTAACTGCCTACAATGAGCAGTTCTTC	CASSQVRLTAYNEQFF
.	TRBV20-1	14	TRBJ1-1	TRBD1	TGCAGTGCTAGAGGGGCAGGGGGTAACACTGAAGCTTTCTTT	CSARGAGGNTEAFF
few	TRBV29-1	15	TRBJ2-1	TRBD2	TGCAGCGTTGGGTTAGCGGGAGCCCCGACCTTTTCGCAGTTCTTC	CSVGLAGAPTFSQFF
many	TRBV12-3/TRBV12-4	15	TRBJ2-2	TRBD1	TGTGCCAGCACCCTCGCGACAGGGATCACCGGGGAGCTGTTTTTT	CASTLATGITGELFF
.	TRBV20-1	12	TRBJ2-5	TRBD2	TGCAATGCTAGGGAGGGGCGGGAGACCCAGTACTTC	CNAREGRETQYF
many	TRBV28	15	TRBJ2-2	.	TGTGCCAGCAGTTTGGTGGCAGGGGTCACCGGGGAGCTGTTTTTT	CASSLVAGVTGELFF
few	TRBV9	15	TRBJ2-6	.	TGTGCCAGCAGCGCTCGACAGTCTGGGGCCAACGTCCTGACTTTC	CASSARQSGANVLTF
many	TRBV7-2	15	TRBJ2-7	TRBD2	TGTGCCAGCAGCTTTCCGGGACTAGCGAATTACGAGCAGTACTTC	CASSFPGLANYEQYF
few	TRBV4-2	19	TRBJ2-2	TRBD2	TGTGCCAGCAGCCAAGAACGCGGGAGGGCGTTCGCGAACACCGGGGAGCTGTTTTTT	CASSQERGRAFANTGELFF
many	TRBV2	14	TRBJ2-5	TRBD2	TGTGCCAGCAGTGAGACTCTAGCGGTAGAGACCCAGTACTTC	CASSETLAVETQYF
.	TRBV3-1	16	TRBJ2-7	.	TGTGCCAGCAGCCAAGTACTTCGGGTCCCCTCCTACGAGCAGTACTTC	CASSQVLRVPSYEQYF